Presented here are 9 T cell receptor beta chains from one specimen sequenced in a study of shared clonotypes between healthy human individuals. Naivety among CD8 cells was defined by CD45RO negativity and positive CCR7 selection, thereby excluding terminally differentiated effector memory CD45RA+ cells. Some clones are missing from TCRdb's copy, which holds only in-frame ones; the method was immunoSEQ multiplex PCR. This sample has around 580,000 clones; 95% to 98% occur once, and the top ten carry 0.25% to 0.35%. Sequences were obtained from naive CD8+ T cells sorted from blood. The receptor source for this set is a young man in good health.

This clone was detected once. The chain is built from TRBV5-1 and TRBJ2-1; 11 bases line up with TRBD2. V shed 4 bases and J 8 bases; nucleotides not matched to a gene: 8. Germline V gives CDR1 SGHRS, CDR2 YFSETQ. The CDR3 contains 15 residues. The CDR3 coding sequence is TGCGCCAGCAGCGTAACTAGCGGGAGCTTAGATGAGCAGTTCTTC. Translation gives CASSVTSGSLDEQFF.

Regarding this clone: This CDR3 is also generated by other DNA sequences in the sample. This chain uses TRBV7-9 with TRBJ2-7, with 8 positions matching TRBD1. Germline CDR1 and CDR2: SEHNR and FQNEAQ (reference sequence). The trim removed 4 bases at V and 3 bases at J, leaving 5 bases unmatched. This CDR3 has 14 residues. The CDR3 region has the DNA TGTGCCAGCAGCTCAACAGGGGGTAGCTACGAGCAGTACTTC. Its protein is CASSSTGGSYEQYF.

This CDR3 is CASSTGPHLELAFF. The CDR3 region has the DNA TGTGCCAGCAGCACCGGTCCTCATTTAGAACTAGCTTTCTTT. V gene TRBV7-8 combines with J gene TRBJ1-1; D remains ambiguous. This CDR3 region has 14 residues. Trimming removed 5 bases from V and 10 bases from J, with 20 bases in between. The germline V gene has CDR1 SGHVS and CDR2 FQNEAQ.

The chain links TRBV19 to TRBJ2-2; D gene ambiguous. V was pared by 5 bases and J by 1 base, with 5 bases between. CDR3 length: 13 amino acids. The germline V gene has CDR1 LNHDA and CDR2 SQIVND (reference sequence). The CDR3 nucleotides are TGTGCCAGTAGTCCAATGAACACCGGGGAGCTGTTTTTT. It specifies CASSPMNTGELFF.

This rearrangement joins TRBV27 to TRBJ1-1; 9 bases align to TRBD1. The CDR3 totals 16 residues. With V trimmed by 1 base and J by 1 base, 4 bases remained unmatched. Germline CDR1 reads MNHEY; CDR2 reads SMNVEV (reference sequence). DNA of the CDR3: TGTGCCAGCAGTTTATTGACAGGGGGGACGAACACTGAAGCTTTCTTT. Amino acids: CASSLLTGGTNTEAFF.

V usage is TRBV6-6 and J usage is TRBJ1-4; tentative D call: TRBD1 (5 bases). The V gene lost 6 bases and the J gene lost 0 bases, with 5 bases spanning the gap. The CDR3 contains 13 residues. CDR1 and CDR2 from the germline V gene are MNHNY and SVGAGI (reference sequence). The CDR3 DNA sequence: TGTGCCAGCAGCAGGGCAACTAATGAAAAACTGTTTTTT. Translation: CASSRATNEKLFF.

This chain connects TRBV9 to TRBJ2-3; D not resolved. Germline CDR1 SGDLS, CDR2 YYNGEE. The germline V and J ends were trimmed by 7 bases and 6 bases, with 6 bases remaining between them. The CDR3 covers 10 residues. DNA for the CDR3: TGTGCCAGCGCCGGGGATACGCAGTATTTT. This sequence encodes CASAGDTQYF.

The DNA of the CDR3 is TGTGCCAGCAGTAGCGGGGGGACCGGAAACAATGAGCAGTTCTTC. This gives the protein CASSSGGTGNNEQFF. The V gene is TRBV27, the J gene TRBJ2-1; 9 bases map to TRBD2. The CDR3 totals 15 residues. The germline CDR1 and CDR2 sequences are MNHEY and SMNVEV (reference sequence). Unmatched junction bases numbered 7, after V lost 5 bases and J lost 5 bases.

V is TRBV9 and J is TRBJ2-1; 8 bases fit TRBD2. Germline V gene lookup returns CDR1 SGDLS and CDR2 YYNGEE. The CDR3 is 14 amino acids. Losses at the gene ends were 4 bases for V and 2 bases for J; bases not matched to a gene: 2. The CDR3 DNA reads TGTGCCAGCAGCCGGGAGGGAGCCTACAATGAGCAGTTCTTC. The encoded protein is CASSREGAYNEQFF.